Following are 31 T cell receptor beta chains from one sample sequenced in a study of cytomegalovirus exposure and HLA in healthy donors. It was with 60 Vbeta and 13 Jbeta primers that the PCR ran. This table comes from immunoSEQ multiplex PCR, and its TCRdb copy is limited to in-frame clones, with some not included. The sample has 120,000 or so clones; about 66% are singletons. What was sequenced was PBMCs. These receptors were collected from a man in his thirties or forties in good health and CMV-seropositive.

CDR3 sequence: CASSQDLQGYEQFF. The DNA for the CDR3 is TGCGCCAGCAGCCAAGATCTCCAGGGGTATGAGCAGTTCTTC. The chain carries TRBV4-3 and TRBJ2-1; possible D gene TRBD1, 6 bases. This CDR3 region has 14 residues. V gave up 0 bases and J gave up 8 bases, with 11 bases separating them. Per germline, CDR1 LGHNA and CDR2 YSLEER.

CDR3 DNA sequence: TGTGCCAGCAGTATTGACAGTTACACTGAAGCTTTCTTT. Its protein is CASSIDSYTEAFF. The V call is TRBV7-6, the J call TRBJ1-1; perhaps TRBD1 as D (5 bases). The length of the CDR3 is 13 residues. Trimming stripped 6 bases from V and 3 bases from J, with 11 bases between. Looked up from germline, CDR1 is SGHVS and CDR2 is FNYEAQ.

V gene TRBV15 combines with J gene TRBJ1-2; 9 bases are a match to TRBD1. After removal of 5 bases from V and 8 bases from J, the junction contained 6 bases not matched to a gene. CDR1 and CDR2 (germline): LNHNV, YYDKDF (reference sequence). This CDR3 is 13 amino acids long. The CDR3 reads CATSDKTGGGYTF. For the CDR3, the DNA is TGTGCCACCAGCGACAAGACAGGGGGGGGCTACACCTTC.

The CDR3 spells CASSVDDSSGNVEQFF. In DNA form, the CDR3 reads TGTGCCAGCAGCGTAGATGATTCTAGCGGGAATGTTGAGCAGTTCTTC. V is TRBV9 and J is TRBJ2-1, with 9 bases aligning to TRBD2. This CDR3 comprises 16 residues. J gave up 9 bases and V 0 bases, and 10 bases lay outside the gene matches. The germline V gene encodes CDR1 SGDLS and CDR2 YYNGEE.

The rearrangement joins TRBV7-8 to TRBJ2-1; 10 bases map to TRBD2. Germline assignment: CDR1 SGHVS and CDR2 FQNEAQ. The V segment lost 2 bases and the J segment 7 bases; nucleotides outside the gene matches: 2. The CDR3 spans 14 residues. The CDR3 loop is CASSLLAGVNEQFF. CDR3 sequence (DNA): TGTGCCAGCAGCTTACTAGCGGGAGTTAATGAGCAGTTCTTC.

This chain links TRBV2 with TRBJ2-5; tentative D call: TRBD1 (5 bases). The V end was cut by 3 bases, the J end by 2 bases, with 7 bases between. The germline V gene encodes CDR1 SNHLY and CDR2 FYNNEI. CDR3 length: 13 amino acids. CDR3 region: CASSDQGQETQYF. As DNA, the CDR3 is TGTGCCAGCAGTGACCAGGGACAAGAGACCCAGTACTTC.

As regards this clone: The same CDR3 is also encoded by other DNA sequences in this sample. V and J are TRBV11-2 and TRBJ2-1; possible D gene TRBD2, 5 bases. Germline V gene lookup returns CDR1 SGHAT and CDR2 FQNNGV. V gave up 1 base and J gave up 1 base, with 8 bases separating them. The CDR3 runs 15 residues. CDR3 sequence: CASSLAGSSYNEQFF. DNA of the CDR3: TGTGCCAGCAGCTTAGCGGGATCGTCCTACAATGAGCAGTTCTTC.

This clone was seen only a few times. The chain joins TRBV29-1 to TRBJ2-1; tentatively, D is TRBD2 (6 bases). CDR3 length equals 13 residues. The ends were cut back, 7 bases at V and 4 bases at J, with 14 bases in the middle. The germline V gene has CDR1 SQVTM and CDR2 ANQGSEA. CDR3 bases: TGCAGCGGCGGGACTCCCGCGTACAATGAGCAGTTCTTC. This sequence encodes CSGGTPAYNEQFF.

V usage is TRBV5-4 and J usage is TRBJ1-5, with a possible D match to TRBD1 (6 bases). Looked up from germline, CDR1 is SGHNT and CDR2 is YYREEE (reference sequence). V dropped 0 bases and J dropped 3 bases, with 13 bases sitting between them. The length of the CDR3 is 16 residues. The chain's CDR3 is CASSLGGGFNNQPQHF. Written as DNA, the CDR3 is TGTGCCAGCAGCTTGGGGGGGGGCTTCAACAATCAGCCCCAGCATTTT.

This clone came up a few times. The J gene is TRBJ2-2, the V gene TRBV30; D is possibly TRBD2 (5 bases). Per germline, CDR1 GTSNPN and CDR2 SVGIG (reference sequence). V gave up 3 bases and J gave up 2 bases, with 13 bases separating them. This CDR3 spans 15 amino acids. The CDR3 nucleotides are TGTGCCTGGAGCAGGAGGACCCTAAACACCGGGGAGCTGTTTTTT. Amino acids: CAWSRRTLNTGELFF.

A few counts support this clone. The genes are TRBV10-2 and TRBJ2-5; 13 nucleotides align to TRBD2. Germline CDR1 is WSHSY and CDR2 is SAAADI. J lost 3 bases, V lost 6 bases, and 1 base had no gene match. CDR3 length equals 14 residues. The CDR3 loop is CASRGLAGEETQYF. CDR3 in DNA: TGCGCCAGCAGAGGACTAGCGGGAGAAGAGACCCAGTACTTC.

The V gene is TRBV2, the J gene TRBJ1-1, with 7 bases lining up with TRBD1. Germline V gene lookup returns CDR1 SNHLY and CDR2 FYNNEI. CDR3 length: 12 residues. Trimming at V came to 6 bases and at J to 5 bases, leaving 3 bases not matched to a gene. In DNA, the CDR3 is TGTGCCAGCAGGAGACAGGGTACTGAAGCTTTCTTT. This translates into CASRRQGTEAFF.

The genes are TRBV5-1 and TRBJ2-3, with 10 bases fitting TRBD1. Unmatched junction bases numbered 6, after V lost 1 base and J lost 1 base. CDR1 is SGHRS and CDR2 is YFSETQ in the germline V gene. This CDR3 has 17 amino acids. Here the CDR3 reads CASSLRQGARGTDTQYF. Written as DNA, the CDR3 is TGCGCCAGCAGCTTGCGACAGGGGGCGAGGGGCACAGATACGCAGTATTTT.

The rearrangement links TRBV5-6 to TRBJ2-3; 8 positions match TRBD2. V trimming: 10 bases; J trimming: 7 bases; junction bases outside the gene matches: 14. This CDR3 is 14 amino acids long. Looked up from germline, CDR1 is SGHDT and CDR2 is YYEEEE. Here the CDR3 DNA reads TGTGCCGGGGGAGCGGGAGTCGCCCCTAATACGCAGTATTTT. It is translated as CAGGAGVAPNTQYF.

The V gene is TRBV5-1, the J gene TRBJ2-5, with D possibly matching TRBD1 (5 bases). Germline values: CDR1 SGHRS, CDR2 YFSETQ. The CDR3 has 15 amino acids. V lost 0 bases and J lost 2, with 11 bases in between. This CDR3 reads CASSLEATGQETQYF. The CDR3 DNA reads as TGCGCCAGCAGCTTGGAAGCCACAGGACAAGAGACCCAGTACTTC.

The chain has TRBV4-1 and TRBJ1-3; the D is unclear. There are 15 residues in the CDR3. CDR1 is MGHRA and CDR2 is YSYEKL in the germline V gene. V was shortened by 3 bases and J by 2 bases, with 11 bases between the two germline ends. CDR3 loop: CASSHRRSTGNTIYF. The CDR3, as DNA: TGCGCCAGCAGCCATCGTCGGTCAACTGGAAACACCATATATTTT.

In nucleotides, the CDR3 is TGTGCCTGGAGTGTCAGCGGCGGAAACACCATATATTTT. It specifies CAWSVSGGNTIYF. The chain couples TRBV30 to TRBJ1-3; D is ambiguous. Between the trimmed V and J ends, which lost 0 bases and 4 bases, there was a span of 7 bases. Germline V gene sequence: CDR1 GTSNPN, CDR2 SVGIG (reference sequence). The CDR3 is made up of 13 amino acids. Complete variable domain (other parts from reference TRBV30 and TRBJ1-3): SQTIHQWPATLVQPVGSPLSLECTVEGTSNPNLYWYRQAAGRGLQLLFYSVGIGQISSEVPQNLSASRPQDRQFILSSKKLLLSDSGFYLCAWSVSGGNTIYFGEGSWLTVV.

The genes are TRBV6-1 and TRBJ2-1; TRBD2 aligns across 13 bases. The trim removed 3 bases at V and 9 bases at J, leaving 2 bases unmatched. CDR1 is MNHNS and CDR2 is SASEGT in the germline V gene. This CDR3 comprises 14 residues. CDR3 amino acids: CASSDRLAGGEQFF. The CDR3, as DNA: TGTGCCAGCAGTGACCGACTAGCGGGAGGTGAGCAGTTCTTC.

The chain has TRBV6-5 and TRBJ2-7, with D perhaps TRBD1 (5 bases). The CDR3 has 13 residues. Trimming shortened V by 7 bases and J by 0 bases, and 10 bases separated the two germline ends. CDR1 MNHEY and CDR2 SVGAGI come from the germline V gene. Written as DNA, the CDR3 is TGTGCCAGCAAAATAGGGGCCTCCTACGAGCAGTACTTC. Its protein product is CASKIGASYEQYF.

Concerning this clone itself: The sample has other DNA sequences that encode this CDR3 too. This chain connects TRBV5-1 to TRBJ2-5, with a weak D call TRBD1 (6 bases). CDR3 size: 14 residues. CDR1 is SGHRS, CDR2 YFSETQ, per germline. V lost 4 bases and J 2 bases, leaving 12 bases between the germline ends. CDR3 in amino acids: CASSLQGSQETQYF. The CDR3, as DNA: TGCGCCAGCAGCCTACAGGGTAGTCAAGAGACCCAGTACTTC.

This CDR3 reads CASSLGPGASGDTQYF. Here the CDR3 DNA reads TGTGCCAGCAGTTTAGGTCCGGGAGCCTCGGGAGATACGCAGTATTTT. The V call is TRBV28, the J call TRBJ2-3; a weak D match, TRBD2 (6 bases). The CDR3 sequence is 16 residues long. The ends were cut back, 2 bases at V and 5 bases at J, with 17 bases in the middle. Germline loops: CDR1 MDHEN, CDR2 SYDVKM. The whole variable domain, remainder taken from reference TRBV28 and TRBJ2-3, is DVKVTQSSRYLVKRTGEKVFLECVQDMDHENMFWYRQDPGLGLRLIYFSYDVKMKEKGDIPEGYSVSREKKERFSLILESASTNQTSMYLCASSLGPGASGDTQYFGPGTRLTVL.

The V call is TRBV7-3, the J call TRBJ2-1, with TRBD2 identical over 15 bases. The V gene end was trimmed by 0 bases and the J gene end by 5 bases; junction bases not matched to a gene: 5. This CDR3 contains 18 residues. Looked up from germline, CDR1 is SGHTA and CDR2 is FQGTGA. DNA of the CDR3: TGTGCCAGCAGCTTAACCGGGACTAGCGGGAGGTGGAACAATGAGCAGTTCTTC. Translated, it gives CASSLTGTSGRWNNEQFF.

The V and J genes are TRBV11-3 and TRBJ1-1; TRBD1 aligns across 7 bases. V was clipped by 5 bases and J by 6 bases; unmatched bases: 3. Looked up from germline, CDR1 is SGHNT and CDR2 is YENEEA. CDR3 length: 12 amino acids. CDR3 DNA sequence: TGTGCCAGCAGCCTCGGGACAGCTGAAGCTTTCTTT. Translation gives CASSLGTAEAFF. The variable domain in full, with the rest retrieved from reference TRBV11-3 and TRBJ1-1, is EAGVVQSPRYKIIEKKQPVAFWCNPISGHNTLYWYLQNLGQGPELLIRYENEEAVDDSQLPKDRFSAERLKGVDSTLKIQPAELGDSAVYLCASSLGTAEAFFGQGTRLTVV.

This chain links TRBV9 with TRBJ1-2, with D tentatively TRBD1 (5 bases). The V and J ends lost 0 bases and 3 bases respectively, with 9 bases between them. The CDR3 consists of 14 residues. Germline assignment: CDR1 SGDLS and CDR2 YYNGEE. This CDR3 is CASSVGGGDYGYTF. For the CDR3, the DNA is TGTGCCAGCAGCGTAGGGGGAGGGGACTATGGCTACACCTTC.

J is TRBJ2-1 and V is TRBV18; TRBD1 matches 8 bases. Germline CDR1 KGHSH, CDR2 LQKENI. The ends lost 3 bases at V and 7 bases at J; junction bases unmatched: 8. This CDR3 has 15 amino acids. CDR3 nucleotides: TGTGCCAGCTCACCTTGGGGACAGGCAATGAATGAGCAGTTCTTC. This translates into CASSPWGQAMNEQFF.

The chain carries TRBV28 and TRBJ2-1, with a possible D match to TRBD2 (6 bases). The CDR3 covers 13 residues. Trimming pared 3 bases from V and 8 bases from J, leaving 11 bases between. Germline V gene sequence: CDR1 MDHEN, CDR2 SYDVKM. CDR3 sequence (DNA): TGTGCCAGCAGTTTGGACGGGGAGGATGAGCAGTTCTTC. Residues: CASSLDGEDEQFF.

V is TRBV2 and J is TRBJ2-7; the D gene is possibly TRBD1 (6 bases). Germline CDR1 and CDR2: SNHLY and FYNNEI. Trimming stripped 4 bases from V and 1 base from J, with 14 bases between. The CDR3 sequence is 15 residues long. CDR3 nucleotides: TGTGCCAGCAGTGTTGGGGGCCTCCTATCCTACGAGCAGTACTTC. Protein: CASSVGGLLSYEQYF.

This clone showed up just a few times. This chain uses TRBV7-6 with TRBJ2-7, with no clear D. This CDR3 has 12 residues. V was shortened by 5 bases and J by 4 bases, with 9 bases between the two germline ends. CDR1 is SGHVS, CDR2 FNYEAQ, per germline. In DNA, the CDR3 is TGTGCCAGCAGCATCGGGTCATACGAGCAGTACTTC. As protein: CASSIGSYEQYF.

The chain is built from TRBV29-1 and TRBJ2-1; D ambiguous. This CDR3 is built from 11 residues. In germline, CDR1 is SQVTM, CDR2 ANQGSEA. Trimming stripped 7 bases from V and 2 bases from J, with 6 bases between. The CDR3 spells CSADTYNEQFF. The CDR3 DNA is TGCAGCGCCGACACCTACAATGAGCAGTTCTTC.

The genes are TRBV27 and TRBJ2-1, with 8 bases fitting TRBD2. J was trimmed by 4 bases and V by 3 bases; bases with no gene match: 5. The CDR3 length is 15 residues. The germline gives CDR1 MNHEY, CDR2 SMNVEV (reference sequence). CDR3: CASSLVLAEYNEQFF. The CDR3 DNA is TGTGCCAGCAGTTTGGTACTAGCGGAGTACAATGAGCAGTTCTTC.

This clone was detected only a few times. This chain connects TRBV5-1 to TRBJ2-3; tentative D call: TRBD2 (5 bases). Germline CDR1 is SGHRS and CDR2 is YFSETQ. V was clipped by 2 bases and J by 6 bases, with 13 bases between them. CDR3 length: 14 residues. The CDR3 reads CASSFGGLGDTQYF. CDR3 bases: TGCGCCAGCAGCTTTGGCGGGCTGGGGGATACGCAGTATTTT.